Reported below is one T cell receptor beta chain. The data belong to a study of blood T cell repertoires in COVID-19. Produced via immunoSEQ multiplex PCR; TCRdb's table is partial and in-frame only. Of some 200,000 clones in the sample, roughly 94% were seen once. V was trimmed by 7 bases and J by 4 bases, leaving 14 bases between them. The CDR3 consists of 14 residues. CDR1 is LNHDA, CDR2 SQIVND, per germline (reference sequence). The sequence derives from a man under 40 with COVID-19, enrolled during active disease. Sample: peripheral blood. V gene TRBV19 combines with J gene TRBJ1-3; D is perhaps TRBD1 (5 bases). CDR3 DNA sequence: TGTGCCAGTACCCCGACCGGGGGGGGAAACACCATATATTTT. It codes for CASTPTGGGNTIYF.